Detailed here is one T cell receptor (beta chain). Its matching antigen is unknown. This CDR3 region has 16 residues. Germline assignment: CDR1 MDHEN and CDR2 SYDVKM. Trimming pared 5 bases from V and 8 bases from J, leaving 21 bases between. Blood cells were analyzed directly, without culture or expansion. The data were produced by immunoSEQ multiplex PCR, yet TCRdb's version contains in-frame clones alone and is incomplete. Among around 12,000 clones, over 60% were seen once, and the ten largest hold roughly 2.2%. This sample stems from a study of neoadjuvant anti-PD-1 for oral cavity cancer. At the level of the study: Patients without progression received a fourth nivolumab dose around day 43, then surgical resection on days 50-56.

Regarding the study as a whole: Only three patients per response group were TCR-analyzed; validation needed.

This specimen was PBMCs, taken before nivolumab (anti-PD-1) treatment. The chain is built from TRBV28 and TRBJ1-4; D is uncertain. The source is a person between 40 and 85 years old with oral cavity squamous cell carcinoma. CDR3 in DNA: TGTGCCAGCAGTCAAGGAGGAGGCGGGCAAAAAGAAAAACTGTTTTTT. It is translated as CASSQGGGGQKEKLFF. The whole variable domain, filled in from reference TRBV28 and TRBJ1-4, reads DVKVTQSSRYLVKRTGEKVFLECVQDMDHENMFWYRQDPGLGLRLIYFSYDVKMKEKGDIPEGYSVSREKKERFSLILESASTNQTSMYLCASSQGGGGQKEKLFFGSGTQLSVL.